This T cell receptor (beta chain) was sequenced for a study of blood T cell repertoires in COVID-19. Some clones are missing from TCRdb's copy, which holds only in-frame ones; the method was immunoSEQ multiplex PCR. The sample holds roughly 68,000 clones, roughly 90% seen once. This clone came up once. V lost 4 bases and J lost 5, with 9 bases in between. The CDR3 is made up of 12 amino acids. In germline, CDR1 is SGHNT, CDR2 YYREEE (reference sequence). This TCR derives from a man aged 35 to 55 with COVID-19, enrolled during active disease. The sequencing sample was made of peripheral blood. The chain has TRBV5-4 and TRBJ1-2; TRBD1 might be the D (5 bases). The CDR3 sequence is CASSPGGYGYTF. The CDR3, as DNA: TGTGCCAGCAGCCCCGGGGGATATGGCTACACCTTC.